One and the same sample provided the 3 T cell receptor beta chains below, sequenced in a study of blood T cells in healthy people across ages. It was with a sample-barcoded 5' primer and a J-beta primer mix that a second PCR of roughly 7 to 11 cycles was run. TCRdb ran MiXCR on the 5' RACE reads and lists one entry per CDR3 protein. Altogether over 1,200,000 distinct CDR3 sequences are present, approximately 63% being singletons, with the ten largest covering 6.7%. The sample taken for sequencing was blood. These receptors were taken from a man between 18 and 35 years old in good health.

CDR3 in DNA: TGTGCCAGCAGCCAAAAAGGCCCTACTAGCGTGGTCTATGAGCAGTTCTTC. Its protein is CASSQKGPTSVVYEQFF. The chain has TRBV3-1 and TRBJ2-1; 7 bases match TRBD2. V shed 2 bases, J shed 8 bases, and the junction held 15 bases outside the gene matches. The CDR3 is made up of 17 amino acids. Germline V gene sequence: CDR1 LGHDT, CDR2 YNNKEL (reference sequence).

The CDR3 region has the DNA TGTGCCAGCAGTCTCCTCGATGGGAGTTCTCAGTACTTC. Translating gives CASSLLDGSSQYF. This rearrangement joins TRBV25-1 to TRBJ2-4, with D maybe TRBD2 (5 bases). Deletions cut 5 bases from V and 12 bases from J, with 17 bases between. CDR3 length: 13 amino acids. Germline CDR1 MGHDK, CDR2 SYGVNS.

The chain combines TRBV4-2 with TRBJ1-2; possible D gene TRBD1, 5 bases. This CDR3 is 14 amino acids long. Germline values: CDR1 LGHNA, CDR2 YNFKEQ. Between the trimmed V and J ends, which lost 3 bases and 6 bases, there was a span of 14 bases. In DNA, the CDR3 is TGTGCCAGCAGCCAGGCGGTCAGGGACCATGGCTACACCTTC. This translates into CASSQAVRDHGYTF.